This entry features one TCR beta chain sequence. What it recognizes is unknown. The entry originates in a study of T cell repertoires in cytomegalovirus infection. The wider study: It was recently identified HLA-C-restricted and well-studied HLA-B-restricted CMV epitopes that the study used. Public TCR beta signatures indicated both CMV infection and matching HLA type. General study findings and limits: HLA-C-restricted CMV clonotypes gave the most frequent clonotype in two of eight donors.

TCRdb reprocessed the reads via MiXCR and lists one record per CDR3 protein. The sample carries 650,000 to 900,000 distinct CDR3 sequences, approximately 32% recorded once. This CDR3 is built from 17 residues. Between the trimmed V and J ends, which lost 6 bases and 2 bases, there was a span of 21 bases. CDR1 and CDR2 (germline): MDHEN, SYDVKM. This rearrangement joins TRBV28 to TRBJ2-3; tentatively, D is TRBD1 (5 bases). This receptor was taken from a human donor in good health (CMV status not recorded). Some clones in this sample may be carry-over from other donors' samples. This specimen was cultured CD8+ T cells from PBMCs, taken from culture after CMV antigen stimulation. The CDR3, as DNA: TGTGCCAGCAGCGAAGGCAGGGCTTACCTACTCACAGATACGCAGTATTTT. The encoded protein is CASSEGRAYLLTDTQYF.